Given below is one T cell receptor (beta chain) in context. The assay was immunoSEQ multiplex PCR, and TCRdb's table has in-frame clones only and misses some. The data show fewer than 400,000 clones, approximately 90% seen once. J gave up 2 bases and V 2 bases, and 5 bases lay outside the gene matches. This CDR3 is built from 16 residues. Germline lookup yields CDR1 ENHRY and CDR2 SYGVKD. The sample is drawn from a study of blood T cell repertoires in COVID-19. V is TRBV10-3 and J is TRBJ2-3; 9 bases fit TRBD2. The TCR sequence derives from a woman aged 25 to 39 who had been exposed to COVID-19. Material: PBMCs or T cells enriched from blood (not recorded which). CDR3 protein: CAISEALAGTTDTQYF. As DNA, the CDR3 is TGTGCCATCAGTGAGGCGCTAGCGGGGACCACAGATACGCAGTATTTT.